These T cell receptor beta chains were read from a single sample in a study of blood T cells in healthy people across ages. Using its own MiXCR run on the 5' RACE reads, TCRdb lists one record per CDR3 protein. Of around 280,000 distinct CDR3 sequences in the sample, roughly 26% were seen once. The sequenced material came from blood. These receptors all come from a woman between 70 and 85 years old in good health. The CDR3 runs from the conserved cysteine through the conserved F or W. Each record gives: CDR3 protein, CDR3 DNA, D gene, J gene, V gene, CDR3 length, clone size. The D gene is left open where the match is weak. The size field is filled for only some rows; it gives once, few, many or a size class.

cdr3_aa: CASSPRTGGTDTQYF
cdr3_nt: TGTGCCAGCAGCCCCCGGACAGGGGGCACAGATACGCAGTATTTT
d_call: TRBD1
j_call: TRBJ2-3
v_call: TRBV7-3
cdr3_length: 15
clone_size: .

cdr3_aa: CASSGQTGQETQYF
cdr3_nt: TGTGCCAGCAGCGGTCAGACAGGGCAAGAGACCCAGTACTTC
d_call: TRBD1
j_call: TRBJ2-5
v_call: TRBV2
cdr3_length: 14
clone_size: .

cdr3_aa: CASSPGQGSFGYTF
cdr3_nt: TGTGCCAGCAGCCCTGGACAGGGTTCGTTTGGCTACACCTTC
d_call: TRBD1
j_call: TRBJ1-2
v_call: TRBV7-9
cdr3_length: 14
clone_size: few

cdr3_aa: CASSLWGATKNIQYF
cdr3_nt: TGTGCCAGCAGTTTATGGGGGGCGACCAAAAACATTCAGTACTTC
d_call: .
j_call: TRBJ2-4
v_call: TRBV12-3/TRBV12-4
cdr3_length: 15
clone_size: few

cdr3_aa: CSAGQGLDTQYF
cdr3_nt: TGCAGTGCGGGACAGGGATTAGATACGCAGTATTTT
d_call: TRBD1
j_call: TRBJ2-3
v_call: TRBV20-1
cdr3_length: 12
clone_size: few

cdr3_aa: CASSPWDTNNYGYTF
cdr3_nt: TGTGCCAGCAGCCCCTGGGACACTAATAACTATGGCTACACCTTC
d_call: .
j_call: TRBJ1-2
v_call: TRBV11-1
cdr3_length: 15
clone_size: once

cdr3_aa: CASISPGGPTYEQYF
cdr3_nt: TGTGCCAGCATCAGCCCCGGGGGCCCCACCTACGAGCAGTACTTC
d_call: .
j_call: TRBJ2-7
v_call: TRBV28
cdr3_length: 15
clone_size: few

cdr3_aa: CASSSSRTATYYEQYF
cdr3_nt: TGTGCCAGCAGTTCATCTCGGACAGCCACCTACTACGAGCAGTACTTC
d_call: .
j_call: TRBJ2-7
v_call: TRBV27
cdr3_length: 16
clone_size: few

cdr3_aa: CASSLAVLAGDTETQYF
cdr3_nt: TGTGCCAGCAGCTTGGCCGTACTAGCGGGAGATACGGAGACCCAGTACTTC
d_call: TRBD2
j_call: TRBJ2-5
v_call: TRBV5-5
cdr3_length: 17
clone_size: many

cdr3_aa: CASSYSRTGAEKLFF
cdr3_nt: TGTGCCAGCAGTTACTCCCGGACAGGCGCTGAAAAACTGTTTTTT
d_call: TRBD1
j_call: TRBJ1-4
v_call: TRBV6-5
cdr3_length: 15
clone_size: few

cdr3_aa: CASSLTGGLNTEAFF
cdr3_nt: TGTGCCAGCAGCCTCACAGGAGGTTTGAACACTGAAGCTTTCTTT
d_call: .
j_call: TRBJ1-1
v_call: TRBV11-2
cdr3_length: 15
clone_size: few

cdr3_aa: CASSARGSGNTIYF
cdr3_nt: TGTGCCAGCAGCGCCAGGGGTTCTGGAAACACCATATATTTT
d_call: .
j_call: TRBJ1-3
v_call: TRBV7-8
cdr3_length: 14
clone_size: .

cdr3_aa: CASSLPSGSLYEQYF
cdr3_nt: TGTGCCAGCAGCTTACCTAGCGGGAGTTTATACGAGCAGTACTTC
d_call: TRBD2
j_call: TRBJ2-7
v_call: TRBV7-9
cdr3_length: 15
clone_size: .

cdr3_aa: CASSVPDRAGTGELFF
cdr3_nt: TGTGCCAGCAGCGTACCCGACAGGGCAGGCACCGGGGAGCTGTTTTTT
d_call: TRBD1
j_call: TRBJ2-2
v_call: TRBV9
cdr3_length: 16
clone_size: .

cdr3_aa: CATSDSRRGARETQYF
cdr3_nt: TGTGCCACCAGTGATTCACGCAGGGGCGCGCGGGAGACCCAGTACTTC
d_call: .
j_call: TRBJ2-5
v_call: TRBV24-1
cdr3_length: 16
clone_size: few

cdr3_aa: CSAGTRTYEQYF
cdr3_nt: TGCAGTGCCGGGACTCGGACGTACGAGCAGTACTTC
d_call: .
j_call: TRBJ2-7
v_call: TRBV20-1
cdr3_length: 12
clone_size: .

cdr3_aa: CASSLGGGRGYNEQFF
cdr3_nt: TGCGCCAGCAGCTTGGGAGGAGGGAGGGGTTACAATGAGCAGTTCTTC
d_call: TRBD2
j_call: TRBJ2-1
v_call: TRBV5-1
cdr3_length: 16
clone_size: .

cdr3_aa: CASSYRRTYNEQFF
cdr3_nt: TGTGCCAGCAGTTACCGGAGGACCTACAATGAGCAGTTCTTC
d_call: .
j_call: TRBJ2-1
v_call: TRBV28
cdr3_length: 14
clone_size: few

cdr3_aa: CASSSRSASGREQFF
cdr3_nt: TGTGCCAGCAGTTCCAGATCCGCTAGCGGTCGAGAGCAGTTCTTC
d_call: TRBD2
j_call: TRBJ2-1
v_call: TRBV28
cdr3_length: 15
clone_size: many

cdr3_aa: CASSTPRQGRYEQYF
cdr3_nt: TGTGCCAGCTCCACCCCAAGACAGGGGCGGTACGAGCAGTACTTC
d_call: TRBD1
j_call: TRBJ2-7
v_call: TRBV3-1
cdr3_length: 15
clone_size: .

cdr3_aa: CASSLGGQRYSPLHF
cdr3_nt: TGTGCTAGCAGCTTAGGGGGCCAGAGGTATTCACCCCTCCACTTT
d_call: TRBD1
j_call: TRBJ1-6
v_call: TRBV7-2
cdr3_length: 15
clone_size: .

cdr3_aa: CASTKGGRLLDTQYF
cdr3_nt: TGTGCCAGCACCAAAGGAGGGAGACTGTTAGATACGCAGTATTTT
d_call: .
j_call: TRBJ2-3
v_call: TRBV19
cdr3_length: 15
clone_size: .

cdr3_aa: CSASLGTSGDNEQFF
cdr3_nt: TGCAGTGCTAGTCTAGGGACTAGCGGGGATAATGAGCAGTTCTTC
d_call: TRBD2
j_call: TRBJ2-1
v_call: TRBV20-1
cdr3_length: 15
clone_size: .

cdr3_aa: CSARREAYEQYF
cdr3_nt: TGCAGTGCTAGGAGGGAAGCCTACGAGCAGTACTTC
d_call: .
j_call: TRBJ2-7
v_call: TRBV20-1
cdr3_length: 12
clone_size: .

cdr3_aa: CASRWTGGETQYF
cdr3_nt: TGTGCCAGCAGGTGGACAGGGGGGGAGACCCAGTACTTC
d_call: TRBD1
j_call: TRBJ2-5
v_call: TRBV25-1
cdr3_length: 13
clone_size: .

cdr3_aa: CASSFPRLGTGELFF
cdr3_nt: TGTGCCAGCAGTTTCCCCCGGCTGGGGACCGGGGAGCTGTTTTTT
d_call: .
j_call: TRBJ2-2
v_call: TRBV28
cdr3_length: 15
clone_size: .

cdr3_aa: CASSRPPANEQFF
cdr3_nt: TGTGCCAGCAGCCGACCCCCGGCCAATGAGCAGTTCTTC
d_call: .
j_call: TRBJ2-1
v_call: TRBV7-9
cdr3_length: 13
clone_size: .

cdr3_aa: CVDTTDNVPTVKGTSAEQYF
cdr3_nt: TGCGTTGATACCACTGACAATGTGCCAACAGTTAAGGGGACTAGCGCCGAGCAGTACTTC
d_call: TRBD2
j_call: TRBJ2-7
v_call: TRBV23-1
cdr3_length: 20
clone_size: few

cdr3_aa: CSVVGGGRAKNIQYF
cdr3_nt: TGCAGCGTTGTCGGTGGCGGGAGGGCCAAAAACATTCAGTACTTC
d_call: TRBD2
j_call: TRBJ2-4
v_call: TRBV29-1
cdr3_length: 15
clone_size: .

cdr3_aa: CAISDIVLAEAFF
cdr3_nt: TGTGCCATCAGTGATATTGTCCTGGCTGAAGCTTTCTTT
d_call: .
j_call: TRBJ1-1
v_call: TRBV10-3
cdr3_length: 13
clone_size: .

cdr3_aa: CASSQEGLGISGGANVLTF
cdr3_nt: TGCGCCAGCAGCCAAGAAGGTCTGGGGATCTCTGGTGGGGCCAACGTCCTGACTTTC
d_call: .
j_call: TRBJ2-6
v_call: TRBV4-3
cdr3_length: 19
clone_size: few

cdr3_aa: CASSQPPGEQYF
cdr3_nt: TGTGCCAGCAGCCAACCCCCTGGGGAGCAGTACTTC
d_call: .
j_call: TRBJ2-7
v_call: TRBV7-6
cdr3_length: 12
clone_size: few

cdr3_aa: CASSTIAGGSVATQYF
cdr3_nt: TGCGCCAGCAGCACGATAGCGGGGGGGTCCGTAGCTACGCAGTATTTT
d_call: TRBD2
j_call: TRBJ2-3
v_call: TRBV5-1
cdr3_length: 16
clone_size: .

cdr3_aa: CASSQYRGGEQYF
cdr3_nt: TGTGCCAGCAGCCAATACAGGGGTGGCGAGCAGTACTTC
d_call: TRBD1
j_call: TRBJ2-7
v_call: TRBV7-2
cdr3_length: 13
clone_size: .

cdr3_aa: CASSPTGGIAEAFF
cdr3_nt: TGTGCCAGCTCACCGACAGGGGGCATAGCTGAAGCTTTCTTT
d_call: TRBD1
j_call: TRBJ1-1
v_call: TRBV18
cdr3_length: 14
clone_size: .

cdr3_aa: CASNRHQNTEAFF
cdr3_nt: TGTGCCAGCAACCGACACCAGAACACTGAAGCTTTCTTT
d_call: .
j_call: TRBJ1-1
v_call: TRBV27
cdr3_length: 13
clone_size: .

cdr3_aa: CASSQSDGSYNSPLHF
cdr3_nt: TGCGCCAGCAGCCAATCCGACGGTTCCTATAATTCACCCCTCCACTTT
d_call: .
j_call: TRBJ1-6
v_call: TRBV4-1
cdr3_length: 16
clone_size: .

cdr3_aa: CASRWGLVNEQFF
cdr3_nt: TGTGCCAGCAGGTGGGGACTCGTGAATGAGCAGTTCTTC
d_call: .
j_call: TRBJ2-1
v_call: TRBV2
cdr3_length: 13
clone_size: few

cdr3_aa: CASSYLQGAGEKLFF
cdr3_nt: TGTGCCAGCAGTTACCTACAGGGGGCTGGTGAAAAACTGTTTTTT
d_call: TRBD1
j_call: TRBJ1-4
v_call: TRBV27
cdr3_length: 15
clone_size: few

cdr3_aa: CASSLNVGGSEQYF
cdr3_nt: TGCGCCAGCAGCCTCAACGTCGGGGGATCGGAGCAGTACTTC
d_call: .
j_call: TRBJ2-7
v_call: TRBV4-3
cdr3_length: 14
clone_size: .

cdr3_aa: CASSIYGGRGEQFF
cdr3_nt: TGTGCCAGTAGTATATACGGAGGCCGGGGTGAGCAGTTCTTC
d_call: .
j_call: TRBJ2-1
v_call: TRBV19
cdr3_length: 14
clone_size: .

cdr3_aa: CASAEGFRLNSPLHF
cdr3_nt: TGTGCCAGCGCCGAGGGCTTCCGTCTTAATTCACCCCTCCACTTT
d_call: .
j_call: TRBJ1-6
v_call: TRBV12-3/TRBV12-4
cdr3_length: 15
clone_size: .

cdr3_aa: CASSLDSRDEQFF
cdr3_nt: TGTGCCAGCAGCTTAGACAGCCGGGATGAGCAGTTCTTC
d_call: .
j_call: TRBJ2-1
v_call: TRBV7-9
cdr3_length: 13
clone_size: many

cdr3_aa: CASGPQGAYQPQHF
cdr3_nt: TGTGCCAGCGGTCCTCAGGGAGCGTATCAGCCCCAGCATTTT
d_call: .
j_call: TRBJ1-5
v_call: TRBV12-3/TRBV12-4
cdr3_length: 14
clone_size: few

cdr3_aa: CASSLTSGTQYF
cdr3_nt: TGTGCCAGCAGCTTAACTAGCGGGACCCAGTACTTC
d_call: TRBD2
j_call: TRBJ2-5
v_call: TRBV7-9
cdr3_length: 12
clone_size: .